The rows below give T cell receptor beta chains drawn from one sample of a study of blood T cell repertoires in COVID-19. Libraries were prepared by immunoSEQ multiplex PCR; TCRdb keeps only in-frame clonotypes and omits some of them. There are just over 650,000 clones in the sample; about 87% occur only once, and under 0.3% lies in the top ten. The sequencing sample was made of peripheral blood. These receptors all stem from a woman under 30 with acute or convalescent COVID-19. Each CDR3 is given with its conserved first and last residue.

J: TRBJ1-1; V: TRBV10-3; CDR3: CAISESPSRGANTEAFF
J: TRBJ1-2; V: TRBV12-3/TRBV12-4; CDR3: CASTRTGQDGYTF
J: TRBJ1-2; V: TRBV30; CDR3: CASFPLTGTEKNYGYTF
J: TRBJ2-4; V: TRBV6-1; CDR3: CASSEGFGWGDGNIQYF
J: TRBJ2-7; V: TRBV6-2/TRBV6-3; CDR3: CASSPGTSSYEQYF
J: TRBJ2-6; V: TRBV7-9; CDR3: CASSPGTGHSGANVLTF
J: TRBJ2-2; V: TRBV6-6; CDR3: CASSRDGDTGELFF
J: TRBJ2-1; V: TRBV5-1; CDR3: CASSLAPGTGYGEQFF
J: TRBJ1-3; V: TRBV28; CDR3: CASSDSVPLTGNTIYF
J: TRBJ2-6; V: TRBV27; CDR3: CASSPRASGANVLTF
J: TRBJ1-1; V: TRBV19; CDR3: CASSMARMGALDTEAFF
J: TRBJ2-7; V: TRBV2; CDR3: CASITGYNYEQYF
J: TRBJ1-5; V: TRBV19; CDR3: CASTPLYSNQPQHF
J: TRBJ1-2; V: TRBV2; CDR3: CASTRGHPANYGYTF
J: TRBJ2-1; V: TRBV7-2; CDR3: CASSLRASGGRHEQFF
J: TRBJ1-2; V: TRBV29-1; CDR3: CSVEDRGLLGGYTF